This is a list of T cell receptor beta chains from one sample in a study of PD-1 blockade in classical Hodgkin lymphoma. Repertoires were generated with immunoSEQ multiplex PCR, while TCRdb's copy carries only in-frame clones and drops some. This table holds 15,000 to 25,000 clones, 65% to 80% found once. This material consisted of peripheral blood mononuclear cells (PBMCs), taken before the fourth cycle of nivolumab. These TCRs come from a human donor with classical Hodgkin lymphoma. Both conserved end residues are part of each CDR3. The D gene is left open where the match is weak. Clone size, where shown, is once, few, many, or a class for clones that have expanded.

clone size	D gene	J gene	V gene	CDR3 DNA	CDR3 protein
-	-	TRBJ1-1	TRBV5-4	TGTGCCAGCAGCTTACCGGCAGGGAACACTGAAGCTTTCTTT	CASSLPAGNTEAFF
-	TRBD1	TRBJ2-7	TRBV7-9	TGTGCCAGCAGCTTATTTGTAGGACAGGGGGCGCATGAGCAGTACTTC	CASSLFVGQGAHEQYF
-	TRBD1	TRBJ1-5	TRBV2	TGTGCCAGCAGTGGATACAGGGGGACCAATCAGCCCCAGCATTTT	CASSGYRGTNQPQHF
-	TRBD1	TRBJ1-1	TRBV4-3	TGCGCCAGCAGCCAAGATTACAGGGGGGACACTGAAGCTTTCTTT	CASSQDYRGDTEAFF
-	-	TRBJ2-4	TRBV4-3	TGCGCCAGCAGCCAAGGTCTCGGGCTAGCCAAAAACATTCAGTACTTC	CASSQGLGLAKNIQYF
-	-	TRBJ1-5	TRBV7-9	TGTGCCAGCAGCTTAGGTGGGGGATCTGGTCAGCCCCAGCATTTT	CASSLGGGSGQPQHF
-	-	TRBJ2-3	TRBV5-4	TGTGCCAGCAACAGCGGAGGTAGCACAGATACGCAGTATTTT	CASNSGGSTDTQYF
-	-	TRBJ2-3	TRBV4-1	TGCGCCAGCAGCCAAGATCCAGGGGGGACCACAGATACGCAGTATTTT	CASSQDPGGTTDTQYF
once	-	TRBJ2-7	TRBV5-1	TGCGCCAGCAGCTTGGCCGGGGTACTCGGCTACGAGCAGTACTTC	CASSLAGVLGYEQYF
-	-	TRBJ1-5	TRBV5-1	TGCGCCAGCAGCCCGACGGGGGGGTGGAATCAGCCCCAGCATTTT	CASSPTGGWNQPQHF
-	-	TRBJ1-6	TRBV19	TGTGCCAGTAGTACCTGGAAGGGGGAGGGTTCACCCCTCCACTTT	CASSTWKGEGSPLHF
-	-	TRBJ1-5	TRBV4-1	TGCGCCAGCAGCCAAGAATCTTCGAGCAATCAGCCCCAGCATTTT	CASSQESSSNQPQHF
-	-	TRBJ2-1	TRBV5-1	TGCGCCAGCAGCGCTCAAGGGCCCTCCTACAATGAGCAGTTCTTC	CASSAQGPSYNEQFF
-	-	TRBJ1-1	TRBV28	TGTGCCAGCAGTGCGGCGGCGGGGAACACTGAAGCTTTCTTT	CASSAAAGNTEAFF
-	TRBD2	TRBJ2-7	TRBV27	TGTGCCAGCAGTTTAAGGGGAGGACTAGCAATACGGGAGCAGTACTTC	CASSLRGGLAIREQYF